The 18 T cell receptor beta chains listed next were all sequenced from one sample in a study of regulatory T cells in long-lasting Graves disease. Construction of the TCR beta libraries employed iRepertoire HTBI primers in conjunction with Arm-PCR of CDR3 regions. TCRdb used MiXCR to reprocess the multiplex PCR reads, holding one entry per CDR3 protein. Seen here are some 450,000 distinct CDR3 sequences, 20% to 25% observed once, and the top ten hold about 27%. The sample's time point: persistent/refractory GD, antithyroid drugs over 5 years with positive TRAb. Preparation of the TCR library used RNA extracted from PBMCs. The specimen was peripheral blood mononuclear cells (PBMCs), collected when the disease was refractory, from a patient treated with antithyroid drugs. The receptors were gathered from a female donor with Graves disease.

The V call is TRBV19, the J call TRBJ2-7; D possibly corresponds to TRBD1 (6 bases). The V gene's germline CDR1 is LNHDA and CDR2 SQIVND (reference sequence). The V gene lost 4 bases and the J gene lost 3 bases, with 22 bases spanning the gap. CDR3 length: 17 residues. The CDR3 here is CASSRGPFLQSHYEQYF. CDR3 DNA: TGTGCCAGTAGTAGGGGGCCTTTCCTTCAGTCACACTACGAGCAGTACTTC.

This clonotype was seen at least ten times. This chain's CDR3 is CATSAEGQGTKNEKLFF. CDR3 in DNA: TGTGCCACCAGCGCCGAGGGGCAGGGGACTAAAAATGAAAAACTGTTTTTT. The J gene is TRBJ1-4, the V gene TRBV15; perhaps TRBD1 as D (6 bases). Trimming removed 5 bases from V and 5 bases from J, with 21 bases in between. Germline V lookup: CDR1 LNHNV, CDR2 YYDKDF (reference sequence). The CDR3 extends over 17 amino acids.

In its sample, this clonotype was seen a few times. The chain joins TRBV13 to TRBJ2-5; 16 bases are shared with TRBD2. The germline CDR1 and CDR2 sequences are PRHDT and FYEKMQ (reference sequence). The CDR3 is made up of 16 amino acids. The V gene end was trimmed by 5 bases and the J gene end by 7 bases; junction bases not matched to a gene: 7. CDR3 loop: CASSMGLAGGTGTQYF. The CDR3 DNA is TGTGCCAGCAGCATGGGACTAGCGGGAGGGACTGGGACCCAGTACTTC.

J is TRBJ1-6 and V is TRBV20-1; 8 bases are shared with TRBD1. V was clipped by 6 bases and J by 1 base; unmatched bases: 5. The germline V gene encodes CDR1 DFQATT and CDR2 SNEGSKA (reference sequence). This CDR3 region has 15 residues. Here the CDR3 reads CSAGQGRSYNSPLHF. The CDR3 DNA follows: TGCAGTGCAGGACAGGGACGGTCCTATAATTCACCCCTCCACTTT.

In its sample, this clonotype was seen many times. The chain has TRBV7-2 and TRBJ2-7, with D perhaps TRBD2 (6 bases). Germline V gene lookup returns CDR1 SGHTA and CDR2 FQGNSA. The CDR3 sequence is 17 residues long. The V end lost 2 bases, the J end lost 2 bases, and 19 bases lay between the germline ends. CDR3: CASSLSSASAIPYEQYF. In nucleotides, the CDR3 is TGTGCCAGCAGCTTAAGTTCGGCTAGCGCGATCCCCTACGAGCAGTACTTC. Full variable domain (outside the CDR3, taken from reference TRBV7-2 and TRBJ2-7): GAGVSQSPSNKVTEKGKDVELRCDPISGHTALYWYRQSLGQGLEFLIYFQGNSAPDKSGLPSDRFSAERTGGSVSTLTIQRTQQEDSAVYLCASSLSSASAIPYEQYFGPGTRLTVT.

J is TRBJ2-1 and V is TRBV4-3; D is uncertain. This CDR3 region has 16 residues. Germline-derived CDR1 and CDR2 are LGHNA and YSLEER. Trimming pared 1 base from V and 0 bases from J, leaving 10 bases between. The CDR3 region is CASSQGSVSSYNEQFF. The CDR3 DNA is TGCGCCAGCAGCCAAGGCAGCGTTAGCTCCTACAATGAGCAGTTCTTC.

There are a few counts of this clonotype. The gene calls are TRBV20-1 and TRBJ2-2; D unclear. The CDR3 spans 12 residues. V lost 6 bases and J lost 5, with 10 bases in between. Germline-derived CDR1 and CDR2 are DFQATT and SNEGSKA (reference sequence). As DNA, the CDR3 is TGCAGTGCCATAGTCCTAACCGGGGAGCTGTTTTTT. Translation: CSAIVLTGELFF.

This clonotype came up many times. The CDR3 DNA is TGTGCCAGCAGTGACGAGTTGCCCGGTCCCCTCCACTTT. It codes for CASSDELPGPLHF. The chain recombines TRBV6-1 with TRBJ1-6; D is undetermined. V was pared by 3 bases and J by 13 bases, with 13 bases between. CDR3 length: 13 amino acids. Per germline, CDR1 MNHNS and CDR2 SASEGT.

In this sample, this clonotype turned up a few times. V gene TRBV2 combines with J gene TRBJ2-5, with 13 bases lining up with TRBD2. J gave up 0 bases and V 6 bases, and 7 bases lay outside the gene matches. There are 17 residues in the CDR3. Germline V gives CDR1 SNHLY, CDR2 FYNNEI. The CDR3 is CASRGGGLAGNQETQYF. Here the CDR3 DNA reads TGTGCCAGCAGGGGGGGGGGACTAGCGGGAAACCAAGAGACCCAGTACTTC.

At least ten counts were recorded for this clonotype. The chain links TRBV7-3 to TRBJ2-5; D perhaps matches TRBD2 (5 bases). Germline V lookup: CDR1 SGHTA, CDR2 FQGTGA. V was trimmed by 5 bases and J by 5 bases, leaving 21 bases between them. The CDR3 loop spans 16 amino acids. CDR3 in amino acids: CASSPKGASPGETQYF. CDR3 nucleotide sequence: TGTGCCAGCAGCCCTAAGGGAGCGTCCCCCGGGGAGACCCAGTACTTC.

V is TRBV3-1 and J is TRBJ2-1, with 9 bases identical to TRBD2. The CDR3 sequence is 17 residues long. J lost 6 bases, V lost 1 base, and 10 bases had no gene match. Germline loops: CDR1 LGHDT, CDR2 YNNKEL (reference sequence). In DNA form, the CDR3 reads TGTGCCAGCAGCCAAGCCCCCTGGGTAGCGGGAGCCAATGAGCAGTTCTTC. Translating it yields CASSQAPWVAGANEQFF.

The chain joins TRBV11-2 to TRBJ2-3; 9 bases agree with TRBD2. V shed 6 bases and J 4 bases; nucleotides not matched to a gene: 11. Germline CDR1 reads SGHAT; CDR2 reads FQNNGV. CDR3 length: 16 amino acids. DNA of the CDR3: TGTGCCAGCAGTTATCAGGCTAGCGGGATGGCAGATACGCAGTATTTT. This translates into CASSYQASGMADTQYF. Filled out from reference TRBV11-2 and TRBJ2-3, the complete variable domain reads EAGVAQSPRYKIIEKRQSVAFWCNPISGHATLYWYQQILGQGPKLLIQFQNNGVVDDSQLPKDRFSAERLKGVDSTLKIQPAKLEDSAVYLCASSYQASGMADTQYFGPGTRLTVL.

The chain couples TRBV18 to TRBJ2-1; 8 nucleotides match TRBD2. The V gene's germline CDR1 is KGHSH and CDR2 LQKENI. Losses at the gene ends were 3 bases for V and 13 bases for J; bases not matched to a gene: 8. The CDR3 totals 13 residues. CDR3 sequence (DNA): TGTGCCAGCTCACCCACTAGCGGCCCGTTTCAGTTCTTC. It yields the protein CASSPTSGPFQFF.

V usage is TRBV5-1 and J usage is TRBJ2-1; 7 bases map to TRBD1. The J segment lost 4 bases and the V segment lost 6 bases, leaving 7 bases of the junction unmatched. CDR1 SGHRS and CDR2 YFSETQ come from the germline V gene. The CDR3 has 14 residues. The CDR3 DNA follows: TGCGCCAGCATTGATGGGACAGATTACAATGAGCAGTTCTTC. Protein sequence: CASIDGTDYNEQFF. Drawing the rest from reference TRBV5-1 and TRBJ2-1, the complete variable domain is KAGVTQTPRYLIKTRGQQVTLSCSPISGHRSVSWYQQTPGQGLQFLFEYFSETQRNKGNFPGRFSGRQFSNSRSEMNVSTLELGDSALYLCASIDGTDYNEQFFGPGTRLTVL.

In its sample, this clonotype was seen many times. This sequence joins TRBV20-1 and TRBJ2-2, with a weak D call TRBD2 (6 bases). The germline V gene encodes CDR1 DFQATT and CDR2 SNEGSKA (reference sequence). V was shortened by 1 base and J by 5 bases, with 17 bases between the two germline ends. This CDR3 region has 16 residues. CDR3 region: CSARGLGSGETGELFF. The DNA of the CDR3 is TGCAGTGCTAGAGGGCTTGGCTCGGGGGAAACCGGGGAGCTGTTTTTT.

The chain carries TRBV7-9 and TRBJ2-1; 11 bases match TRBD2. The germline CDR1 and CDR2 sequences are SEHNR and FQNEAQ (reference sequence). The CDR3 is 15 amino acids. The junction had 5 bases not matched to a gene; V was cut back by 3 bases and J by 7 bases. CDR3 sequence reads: CASSLTSGNRNEQFF. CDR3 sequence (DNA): TGTGCCAGCAGCTTGACTAGCGGGAATCGTAATGAGCAGTTCTTC.

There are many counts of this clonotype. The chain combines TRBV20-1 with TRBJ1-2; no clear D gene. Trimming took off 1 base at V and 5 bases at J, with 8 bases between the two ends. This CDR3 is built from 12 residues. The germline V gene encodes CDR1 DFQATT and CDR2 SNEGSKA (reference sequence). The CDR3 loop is CSARARGYGYTF. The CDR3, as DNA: TGCAGTGCTAGAGCGAGAGGATATGGCTACACCTTC.

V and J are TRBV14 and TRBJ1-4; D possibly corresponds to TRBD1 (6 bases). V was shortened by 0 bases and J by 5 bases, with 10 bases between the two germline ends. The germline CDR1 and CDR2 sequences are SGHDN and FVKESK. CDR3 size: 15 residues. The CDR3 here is CASSQDRQGNEKLFF. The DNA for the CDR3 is TGTGCCAGCAGCCAAGATCGGCAGGGGAATGAAAAACTGTTTTTT.